This TCR beta chain was captured in a study of OX40 agonist ivuxolimab in advanced cancers. As for the study in general: Hepatocellular carcinoma, melanoma, renal cell or head and neck cancer occurred in dose-escalation patients. Study observations and caveats: At 0.1 to 3.0 mg/kg and by week 6, CD4+ and CD8+ T cells in the blood had expanded clonally.

Of note for this clone: The antigen is undetermined.

This table comes from immunoSEQ multiplex PCR, and its TCRdb copy is limited to in-frame clones, with some not included. The table records around 55,000 clones, approximately 84% of them present only once. Sequenced here: CD4+ or CD8+ T cells sorted from blood, sampled in a trial of the OX40 agonist ivuxolimab. The sequence was obtained from an adult with an advanced solid tumor such as melanoma, head and neck, liver or kidney cancer.

The CDR3 nucleotides are TGTGCCAGCAGCTCCTCCCGGGATCGCTATGGCTACACCTTC. It codes for CASSSSRDRYGYTF. This chain connects TRBV7-9 to TRBJ1-2; D unclear. The V and J ends lost 4 bases and 4 bases respectively, with 13 bases between them. Germline CDR1 is SEHNR and CDR2 is FQNEAQ (reference sequence). This CDR3 has 14 residues.